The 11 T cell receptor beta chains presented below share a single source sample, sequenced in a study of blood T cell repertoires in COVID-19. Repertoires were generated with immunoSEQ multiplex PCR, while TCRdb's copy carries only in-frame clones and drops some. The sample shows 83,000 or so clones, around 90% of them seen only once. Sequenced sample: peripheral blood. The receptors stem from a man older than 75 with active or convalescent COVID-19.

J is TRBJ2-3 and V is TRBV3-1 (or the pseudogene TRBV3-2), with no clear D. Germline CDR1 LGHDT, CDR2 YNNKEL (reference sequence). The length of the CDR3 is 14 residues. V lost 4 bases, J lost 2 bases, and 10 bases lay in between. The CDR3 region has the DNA TGTGCCAGCAGCCGAGAGAGGAACACAGATACGCAGTATTTT. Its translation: CASSRERNTDTQYF.

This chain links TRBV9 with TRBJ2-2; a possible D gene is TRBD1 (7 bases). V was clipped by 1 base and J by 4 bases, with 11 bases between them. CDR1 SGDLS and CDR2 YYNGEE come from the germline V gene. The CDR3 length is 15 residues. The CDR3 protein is CASSVSQGGTGELFF. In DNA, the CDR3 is TGTGCCAGCAGCGTATCCCAGGGGGGCACCGGGGAGCTGTTTTTT.

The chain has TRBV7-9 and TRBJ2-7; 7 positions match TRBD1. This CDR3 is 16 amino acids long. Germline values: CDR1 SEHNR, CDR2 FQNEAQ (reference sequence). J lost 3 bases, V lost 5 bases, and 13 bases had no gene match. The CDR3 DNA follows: TGTGCCAGCAGCGCCAGACCAGGGACAGAGAACTACGAGCAGTACGTC. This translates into CASSARPGTENYEQYV.

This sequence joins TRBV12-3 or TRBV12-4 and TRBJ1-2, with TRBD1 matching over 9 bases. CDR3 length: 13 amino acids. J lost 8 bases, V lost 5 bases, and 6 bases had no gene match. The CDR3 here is CASSRDRAGGYTF. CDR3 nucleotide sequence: TGTGCCAGCAGTCGGGACAGGGCGGGAGGCTACACCTTC.

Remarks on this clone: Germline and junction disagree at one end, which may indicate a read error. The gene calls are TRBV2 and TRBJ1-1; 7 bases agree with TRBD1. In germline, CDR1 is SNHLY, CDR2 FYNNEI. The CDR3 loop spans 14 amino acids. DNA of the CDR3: TGTGCCAGCAGGGAAGAACAGGGGCGGACTGAAGCTTTCTTT. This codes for CASREEQGRTEAFF.

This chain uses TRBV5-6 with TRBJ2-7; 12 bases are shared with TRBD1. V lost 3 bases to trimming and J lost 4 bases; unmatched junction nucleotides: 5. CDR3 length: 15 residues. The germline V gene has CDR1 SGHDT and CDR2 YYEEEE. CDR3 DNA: TGTGCCAGCAGCTCCCGGGACAGGGGGCTTTACGAGCAGTACGTC. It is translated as CASSSRDRGLYEQYV.

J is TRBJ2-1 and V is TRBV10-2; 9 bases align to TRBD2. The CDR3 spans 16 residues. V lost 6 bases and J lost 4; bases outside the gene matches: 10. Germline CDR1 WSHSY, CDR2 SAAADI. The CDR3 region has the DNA TGCGCCAGCAGCCGTAGCGCAGCGGGGGGATACAATGAGCAGTTCTTC. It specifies CASSRSAAGGYNEQFF.

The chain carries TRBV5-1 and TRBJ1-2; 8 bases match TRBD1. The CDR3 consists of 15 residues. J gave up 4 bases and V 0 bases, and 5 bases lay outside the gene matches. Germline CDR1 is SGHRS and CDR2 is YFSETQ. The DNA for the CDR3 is TGCGCCAGCAGCTTGGCGCAGGGGGCAGTCTATGGCTACACCTTC. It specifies CASSLAQGAVYGYTF.

This CDR3 reads CASRLGLAGGQGTDTQYF. Here the CDR3 DNA reads TGTGCCAGCAGGCTGGGACTAGCGGGAGGGCAGGGCACAGATACGCAGTATTTT. The chain has TRBV5-6 and TRBJ2-3; 16 bases fit TRBD2. V was pared by 5 bases and J by 1 base, with 7 bases of the junction left unmatched. In germline, CDR1 is SGHDT, CDR2 YYEEEE. This CDR3 comprises 18 residues.

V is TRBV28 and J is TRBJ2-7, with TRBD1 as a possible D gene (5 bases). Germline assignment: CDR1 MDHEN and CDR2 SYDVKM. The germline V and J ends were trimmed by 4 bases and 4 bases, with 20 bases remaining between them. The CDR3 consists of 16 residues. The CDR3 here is CASSSPAAGPGYEQYV. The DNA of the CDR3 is TGTGCCAGCAGTTCCCCTGCCGCAGGGCCTGGGTACGAGCAGTACGTC.

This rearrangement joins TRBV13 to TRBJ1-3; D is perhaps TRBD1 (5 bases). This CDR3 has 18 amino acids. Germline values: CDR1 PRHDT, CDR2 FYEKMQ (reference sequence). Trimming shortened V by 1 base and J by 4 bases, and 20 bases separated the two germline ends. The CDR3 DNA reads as TGTGCCAGCAGCTTAGCCACAGCGGGGCTTGTCTCCGGAAACACCATATATTTT. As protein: CASSLATAGLVSGNTIYF.